These 14 T cell receptor beta chains were sequenced from one sample in a study of CD8 T cells in ankylosing spondylitis. One entry per CDR3 protein results from TCRdb running MiXCR on the 5' RACE reads. The sample consists of roughly 230,000 distinct CDR3 sequences, more than 15% of them appearing once. The source material was blood, either unsorted or a sorted T cell fraction (not recorded which). The source is a male donor with ankylosing spondylitis or in good health (not recorded which).

The chain uses TRBV7-9 and TRBJ2-1; 10 positions match TRBD2. Germline loops: CDR1 SEHNR, CDR2 FQNEAQ (reference sequence). The CDR3 length is 15 residues. V shed 5 bases and J 5 bases; nucleotides not matched to a gene: 6. CDR3 DNA sequence: TGTGCCAGCAGCGCTAGCGGGAGTCTCCACAATGAGCAGTTCTTC. Protein product: CASSASGSLHNEQFF.

This clonotype was seen more than once but under ten times. The J gene is TRBJ1-5, the V gene TRBV12-3 or TRBV12-4; no reliable D call. Trimming removed 2 bases at V and 0 bases at J, with 14 bases between. This CDR3 is built from 17 residues. The CDR3 DNA is TGTGCCAGCAGTTTAACCGGAATTCCTTATAGCAATCAGCCCCAGCATTTT. This translates into CASSLTGIPYSNQPQHF.

This clonotype appeared a few times. The gene calls are TRBV20-1 and TRBJ2-5, with D perhaps TRBD2 (5 bases). The CDR3 contains 14 residues. Germline-derived CDR1 and CDR2 are DFQATT and SNEGSKA (reference sequence). The V end lost 5 bases, the J end lost 2 bases, and 15 bases lay between the germline ends. CDR3 DNA sequence: TGCAGTGCTCGATGGACTCCTAATCAAGAGACCCAGTACTTC. Amino acid sequence: CSARWTPNQETQYF.

This clonotype was detected only a few times. The rearrangement uses TRBV6-2 or TRBV6-3 and TRBJ2-1, with 11 bases that match TRBD2. The junction had 4 bases not matched to a gene; V was cut back by 5 bases and J by 4 bases. This CDR3 is built from 15 residues. Looked up from germline, CDR1 is MNHEY and CDR2 is SVGEGT. CDR3 protein: CASSKGTSGYNEQFF. The CDR3 nucleotides read TGTGCCAGCAGTAAAGGGACTAGCGGTTACAATGAGCAGTTCTTC.

In its sample, this clonotype was seen a few times. The genes are TRBV12-3 or TRBV12-4 and TRBJ2-7; no clear D gene. V gave up 4 bases and J gave up 5 bases, with 6 bases separating them. The CDR3 sequence is 11 residues long. The CDR3 nucleotides read TGTGCCAGCAGTTATCTGGACGAGCAGTACTTC. Translation: CASSYLDEQYF.

The rearrangement links TRBV21-1 to TRBJ2-4; the table's D call of TRBD1 was not tested on the DNA. TRBV21-1 is designated a pseudogene. This CDR3 comprises 17 residues. This CDR3 is CASSNYDRNLAKNIQYF. The DNA of the CDR3 is TGTGCCAGCAGCAATTACGACAGGAACCTAGCCAAAAACATTCAGTACTTC.

The chain has TRBV5-1 and TRBJ2-1; D is possibly TRBD2 (6 bases). Trimming removed 1 base from V and 0 bases from J, with 14 bases in between. CDR1 is SGHRS and CDR2 is YFSETQ in the germline V gene. This CDR3 is built from 17 residues. CDR3 protein: CASSLLSGASSYNEQFF. The CDR3 DNA reads TGCGCCAGCAGCTTGTTGTCGGGAGCAAGCTCCTACAATGAGCAGTTCTTC.

The V gene is TRBV20-1, the J gene TRBJ2-7; no clear D. CDR1 is DFQATT, CDR2 SNEGSKA, per germline (reference sequence). The CDR3 sequence is 14 residues long. V lost 0 bases and J lost 0, with 9 bases in between. The DNA for the CDR3 is TGCAGTGCTAGAGATAAGCCTAGCTCCTACGAGCAGTACTTC. This sequence encodes CSARDKPSSYEQYF.

Remarks on this clonotype: Possible read error: a much larger clone is one base away. V gene TRBV5-1 combines with J gene TRBJ2-4; D is unresolved. The CDR3 length is 13 residues. Germline lookup yields CDR1 SGHRS and CDR2 YFSETQ. The chain's CDR3 is CASSLMSSDIRYF. DNA of the CDR3: TGCGCCAGCAGCTTGATGTCGAGCGACATTCGGTACTTC.

The CDR3, as DNA: TGTGCCAGCAGCCAACTGCCCACTATAAACACCGGGGAGCTGTTTTTT. Translation: CASSQLPTINTGELFF. J is TRBJ2-2 and V is TRBV6-1; D not certain. This CDR3 is built from 16 residues. The V and J ends lost 6 bases and 2 bases respectively, with 16 bases between them. The germline CDR1 and CDR2 sequences are MNHNS and SASEGT.

This chain connects TRBV20-1 to TRBJ2-1; 15 nucleotides line up with TRBD2. Germline V lookup: CDR1 DFQATT, CDR2 SNEGSKA (reference sequence). Germline trimming cut 0 bases from V and 8 bases from J; bases unmatched to any gene: 14. The CDR3 sequence is 19 residues long. The CDR3 DNA reads TGCAGTGCTAGAGATTCGGCCTGGACTAGCGGGAGGGCCGTCGATGAGCAGTTCTTC. Protein: CSARDSAWTSGRAVDEQFF.

This chain links TRBV3-1 with TRBJ2-7; TRBD1 aligns across 8 bases. This CDR3 comprises 14 residues. From germline, CDR1 is LGHDT and CDR2 YNNKEL (reference sequence). After removal of 3 bases from V and 8 bases from J, the junction contained 9 bases not matched to a gene. CDR3 nucleotide sequence: TGTGCCAGCAGCCAGGACAGGGATGGTACGCAGCAGTACTTC. It codes for CASSQDRDGTQQYF.

The chain uses TRBV20-1 and TRBJ2-3; 14 bases map to TRBD2. Germline-derived CDR1 and CDR2 are DFQATT and SNEGSKA (reference sequence). This CDR3 has 19 amino acids. J gave up 0 bases and V 3 bases, and 11 bases lay outside the gene matches. CDR3 in amino acids: CSASSLGLAGVTSTDTQYF. CDR3 in DNA: TGCAGTGCTAGCTCTCTGGGACTAGCGGGAGTAACTAGCACAGATACGCAGTATTTT.

The gene calls are TRBV27 and TRBJ2-1, with 7 bases matching TRBD2. The germline V gene encodes CDR1 MNHEY and CDR2 SMNVEV (reference sequence). The J segment lost 0 bases and the V segment lost 0 bases, leaving 2 bases of the junction unmatched. CDR3 length: 16 amino acids. CDR3 protein: CASSLSTSSSYNEQFF. The CDR3 bases are TGTGCCAGCAGTTTATCGACTAGCAGCTCCTACAATGAGCAGTTCTTC.